Listed below are T cell receptor beta chains from one sample, sequenced in a study of cytomegalovirus exposure and HLA in healthy donors. The table came from immunoSEQ multiplex PCR; TCRdb's copy has only in-frame clones and leaves some out. The sample comprises fewer than 250,000 clones, approximately 80% of which are singletons, and around 9.6% rests with the top ten. Source material: PBMCs. All receptors derive from a woman between 45 and 60 years old in good health and CMV-seropositive. Both conserved end residues are part of each CDR3. The D gene is left open where the match is weak. Size is stated for part of the rows, as once, few or many counts, or as a class when the clone is expanded.

>.|TRBV7-9|TRBJ1-4|.
TGTGCCAGCAGGCATCAGGGAACTAATGAAAAACTGTTTTTT
CASRHQGTNEKLFF
>TRBD1|TRBV4-1|TRBJ1-6|once
TGCGCCAGCAGCCAAGCGGGACAGGGGATTTCCTATAATTCACCCCTCCACTTT
CASSQAGQGISYNSPLHF
>TRBD1|TRBV5-4|TRBJ1-1|.
TGTGCCAGCAGCTCCGCCGGACAGGACAGGGGCACTGAAGCTTTCTTT
CASSSAGQDRGTEAFF
>TRBD1|TRBV5-1|TRBJ1-5|.
TGCGCCAGCAGCCCGGGACAGGCCAATCAGCCCCAGCATTTT
CASSPGQANQPQHF
>.|TRBV7-2|TRBJ2-1|.
TGTGCCAGCAGCTTAGCGGGCCTCTTCGGGGATGAGCAGTTCTTC
CASSLAGLFGDEQFF
>.|TRBV28|TRBJ1-1|.
TGTGCCAGTGGGGGGTGGGGAACCATGAACACTGAAGCTTTCTTT
CASGGWGTMNTEAFF
>TRBD1|TRBV5-1|TRBJ1-6|.
TGCGCCAGCAGCCCCGGCTCCGACAGGGGAAATTCACCCCTCCACTTT
CASSPGSDRGNSPLHF
>.|TRBV5-1|TRBJ2-7|.
TGCGCCAGCAGCTTGATAGGGAGCTCCTACGAGCAGTACTTC
CASSLIGSSYEQYF
>TRBD1|TRBV4-2|TRBJ1-4|.
TGTGCCAGCAGCCAAACGGGACAGGGGGATGAAAAACTGTTTTTT
CASSQTGQGDEKLFF
>.|TRBV21-1|TRBJ1-1|.
TGTGCCAGCAGCAAAAGGCACAGGGTTTTACTTGAGAACACTGAAGCTTTCTTT
CASSKRHRVLLENTEAFF
>TRBD2|TRBV2|TRBJ2-1|.
TGTGCCAGCAAGGTTGGGGGGGTCGTTGAGCAGTTCTTC
CASKVGGVVEQFF
>.|TRBV21-1|TRBJ1-1|.
TGTGCCAGCAGCCACCCCGGGACAGGGGACCTCACTGAAGCTTTCTTT
CASSHPGTGDLTEAFF
>TRBD2|TRBV5-1|TRBJ2-7|.
TGCGCCAGCAGCTTGGACGGCGGGGGTTACGAGCAGTACTTC
CASSLDGGGYEQYF
>.|TRBV6-5|TRBJ2-7|.
TGTGCCAGCAGTTACTCAGTACATTCAGCCTACGAGCAGTACTTC
CASSYSVHSAYEQYF
>TRBD1|TRBV28|TRBJ2-2|.
TGTGCCAGCAGGGGGGGACAGGTTGGCACCGGGGAGCTGTTTTTT
CASRGGQVGTGELFF
>.|TRBV30|TRBJ1-1|.
TGTGCCTGGAGTGCATCGGGCACTGAAGCTTTCTTT
CAWSASGTEAFF
>.|TRBV7-2|TRBJ1-2|.
TGTGCCAGCAGCTTAGCGCTGGACACAGATGGCTACACCTTC
CASSLALDTDGYTF
>.|TRBV7-6|TRBJ1-1|.
TGTGCCAGCAGCTTAGAATCTAACGGACTCATGAACACTGAAGCTTTCTTT
CASSLESNGLMNTEAFF
>.|TRBV5-4|TRBJ2-6|.
TGTGCCAGCAGTTTTAGCAGAGACTCTGGGGCCAACGTCCTGACTTTC
CASSFSRDSGANVLTF
>.|TRBV2|TRBJ2-7|.
TGTGCCAGCAGTGATCCCGGGACACAGTACGAGCAGTACTTC
CASSDPGTQYEQYF
>TRBD1|TRBV5-1|TRBJ1-1|once
TGCGCCAGCAGCTTGGAGACAGGGCCGAACACTGAAGCTTTCTTT
CASSLETGPNTEAFF
>TRBD1|TRBV7-9|TRBJ1-5|.
TGTGCCAGCAGTCGACAGGGCGGCAATCAGCCCCAGCATTTT
CASSRQGGNQPQHF
>.|TRBV7-6|TRBJ2-7|once
TGTGCCAGCAGCTCCCCCGAGGGCCCCTACGAGCAGTACTTC
CASSSPEGPYEQYF
>TRBD1|TRBV14|TRBJ1-5|.
TGTGCCAGCAGCCAAGGAGGGACAGGCACTCAGCCCCAGCATTTT
CASSQGGTGTQPQHF
>.|TRBV4-1|TRBJ2-7|.
TGCGCCAGCAGCCAAGCTGCCGGACAGTCCTACGAGCAGTACTTC
CASSQAAGQSYEQYF
>.|TRBV6-1|TRBJ2-7|few
TGTGCCAGCAGCTTTACTAGAGGGACTGACTACGAGCAGTACTTC
CASSFTRGTDYEQYF
>.|TRBV27|TRBJ1-2|.
TGTGCCAGCACCCCAGGATCATACTATGGCTACACCTTC
CASTPGSYYGYTF
>TRBD1|TRBV7-3|TRBJ1-2|.
TGTGCCAGCAGCCCAAGGGGGCTGGCTAACTATGGCTACACCTTC
CASSPRGLANYGYTF
>TRBD1|TRBV6-1|TRBJ1-2|few
TGTGCCAGCAGTGTCCATCAGGGGGCCGGTGGCTACACCTTC
CASSVHQGAGGYTF
>TRBD1|TRBV7-8|TRBJ2-7|few
TGTGCCAGCAGCCCGGACAGGGACCAGTACTTC
CASSPDRDQYF
>.|TRBV5-4|TRBJ1-3|.
TGTGCCAGCAGCTTGGCCGGCGGTGGAAACACCATATATTTT
CASSLAGGGNTIYF